This T cell receptor beta chain was sequenced in a study of spatial heterogeneity in lung cancer. Study-wide context: The study consistently detected more beta-chain than alpha-chain sequences. Strong correlation linked TCR transcript counts in tumor regions to a T cell module score derived from matched bulk RNA-seq. Overall study findings and caveats: Tracking of tumor mutation counts was seen in expanded intratumoral alpha and beta TCR counts.

Time point described: sample taken at primary tumor resection. Unsorted whole RNA of tumor, nontumor lung or frozen PBMC was sequenced. Every individual TCR cDNA molecule carried its own unique molecular identifier, which allowed correction of PCR and sequencing errors. TCRdb itself ran the 5' RACE reads through MiXCR, one entry per CDR3 protein. The sample yields thousands of distinct CDR3 sequences, over 8.5% seen once. This clonotype is medium-sized by share. Its antigen is currently unknown. This CDR3 contains 13 residues. V was pared by 5 bases and J by 4 bases, with 14 bases between. The germline V gene has CDR1 DFQATT and CDR2 SNEGSKA (reference sequence).

This sequence joins TRBV20-1 and TRBJ1-1; a possible D gene is TRBD1 (5 bases). This material consisted of lung tumor tissue, taken at surgery. The sequence came from a male donor with early-stage non-small cell lung cancer. The CDR3 DNA reads as TGCAGTGCTGGGACTCTGGAAGGCACTGAAGCTTTCTTT. Its protein product is CSAGTLEGTEAFF.